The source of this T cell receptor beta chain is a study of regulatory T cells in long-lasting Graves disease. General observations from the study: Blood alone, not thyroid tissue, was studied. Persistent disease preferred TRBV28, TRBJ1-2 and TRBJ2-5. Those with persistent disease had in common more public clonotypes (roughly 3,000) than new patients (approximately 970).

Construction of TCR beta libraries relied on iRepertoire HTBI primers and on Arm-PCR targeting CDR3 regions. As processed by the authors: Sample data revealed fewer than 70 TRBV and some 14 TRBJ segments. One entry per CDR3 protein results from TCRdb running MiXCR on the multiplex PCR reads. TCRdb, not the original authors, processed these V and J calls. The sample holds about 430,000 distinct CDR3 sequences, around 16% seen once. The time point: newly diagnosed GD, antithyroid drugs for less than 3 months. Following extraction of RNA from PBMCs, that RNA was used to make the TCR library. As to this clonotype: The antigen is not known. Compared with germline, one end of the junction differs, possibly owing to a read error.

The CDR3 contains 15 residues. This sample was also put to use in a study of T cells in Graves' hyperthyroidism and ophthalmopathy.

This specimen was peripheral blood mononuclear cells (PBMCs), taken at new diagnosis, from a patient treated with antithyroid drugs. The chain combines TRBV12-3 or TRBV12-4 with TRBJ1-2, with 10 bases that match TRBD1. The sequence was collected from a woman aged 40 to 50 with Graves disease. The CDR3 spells CAGSLRGQGSYGYTF. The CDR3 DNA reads TGTGCCGGCAGTTTGAGGGGACAGGGGAGCTATGGCTACACCTTC.